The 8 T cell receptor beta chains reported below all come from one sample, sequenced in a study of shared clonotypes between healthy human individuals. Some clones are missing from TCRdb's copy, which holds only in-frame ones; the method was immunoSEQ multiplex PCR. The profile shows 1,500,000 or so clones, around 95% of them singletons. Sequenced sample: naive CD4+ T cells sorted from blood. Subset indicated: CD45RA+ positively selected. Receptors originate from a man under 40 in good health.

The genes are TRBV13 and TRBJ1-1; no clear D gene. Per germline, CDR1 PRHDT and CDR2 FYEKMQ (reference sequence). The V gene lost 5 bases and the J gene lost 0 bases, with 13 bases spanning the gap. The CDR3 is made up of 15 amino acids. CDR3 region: CASSPTPTMNTEAFF. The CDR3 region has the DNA TGTGCCAGCAGCCCGACGCCCACTATGAACACTGAAGCTTTCTTT.

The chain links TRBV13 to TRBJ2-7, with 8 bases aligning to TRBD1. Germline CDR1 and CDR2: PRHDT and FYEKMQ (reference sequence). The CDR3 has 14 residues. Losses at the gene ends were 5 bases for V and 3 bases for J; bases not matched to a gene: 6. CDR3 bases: TGTGCCAGCAGCCCCCGGACAGGGAACTACGAGCAGTACTTC. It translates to CASSPRTGNYEQYF.

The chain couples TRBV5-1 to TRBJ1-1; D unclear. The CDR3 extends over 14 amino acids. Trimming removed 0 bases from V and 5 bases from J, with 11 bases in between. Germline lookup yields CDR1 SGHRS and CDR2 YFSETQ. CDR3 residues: CASSLVGWGTEAFF. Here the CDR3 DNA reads TGCGCCAGCAGCTTGGTGGGTTGGGGTACTGAAGCTTTCTTT.

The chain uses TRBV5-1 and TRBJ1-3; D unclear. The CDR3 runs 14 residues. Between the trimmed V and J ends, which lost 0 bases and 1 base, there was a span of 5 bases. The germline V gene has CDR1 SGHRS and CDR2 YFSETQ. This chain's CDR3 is CASSLADSGNTIYF. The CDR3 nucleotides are TGCGCCAGCAGCTTGGCGGATTCTGGAAACACCATATATTTT.

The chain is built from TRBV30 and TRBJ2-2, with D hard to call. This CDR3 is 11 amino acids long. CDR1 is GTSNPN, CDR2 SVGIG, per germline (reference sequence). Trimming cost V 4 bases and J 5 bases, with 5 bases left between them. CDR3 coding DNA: TGTGCCTGGAAATCGACCGGGGAGCTGTTTTTT. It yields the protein CAWKSTGELFF.

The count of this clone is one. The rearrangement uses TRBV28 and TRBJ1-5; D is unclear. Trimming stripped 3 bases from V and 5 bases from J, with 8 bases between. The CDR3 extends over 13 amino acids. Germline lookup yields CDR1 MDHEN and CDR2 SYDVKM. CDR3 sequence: CASSFRWDQPQHF. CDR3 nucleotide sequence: TGTGCCAGCAGTTTCAGGTGGGATCAGCCCCAGCATTTT.

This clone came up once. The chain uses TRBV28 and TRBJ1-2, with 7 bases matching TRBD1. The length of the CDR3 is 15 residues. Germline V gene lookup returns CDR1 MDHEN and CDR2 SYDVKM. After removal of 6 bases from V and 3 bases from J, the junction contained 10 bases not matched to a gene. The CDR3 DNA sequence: TGTGCCAGCAGCGAGGACAGGACCCTCCACTATGGCTACACCTTC. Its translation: CASSEDRTLHYGYTF.

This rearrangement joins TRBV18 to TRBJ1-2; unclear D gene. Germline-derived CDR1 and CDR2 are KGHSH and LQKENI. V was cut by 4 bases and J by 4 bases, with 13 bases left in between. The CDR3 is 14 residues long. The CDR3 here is CASSLLTGTYGYTF. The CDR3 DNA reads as TGTGCCAGCTCACTTCTTACGGGCACCTATGGCTACACCTTC.